These 21 T cell receptor beta chains came from one sample sequenced in a study of blood T cell repertoires in COVID-19. TCRdb's table, derived via immunoSEQ multiplex PCR, lists solely in-frame clones and lacks some. The data show approximately 170,000 clones, approximately 87% seen once. Sequencing was done on a sample of PBMCs or T cells enriched from blood (not recorded which). Receptor source: a woman aged 50 to 60 who had recovered from COVID-19.

The CDR3 DNA reads TGTGCCAGCAGCTCACAGGGTGCAACTAATGAAAAACTGTTTTTT. It specifies CASSSQGATNEKLFF. The gene calls are TRBV7-2 and TRBJ1-4; possibly TRBD1 for D (6 bases). Looked up from germline, CDR1 is SGHTA and CDR2 is FQGNSA. Trimming removed 4 bases at V and 0 bases at J, with 9 bases between. The CDR3 has 15 amino acids. Looking up the rest from reference TRBV7-2 and TRBJ1-4 gives the full variable domain: GAGVSQSPSNKVTEKGKDVELRCDPISGHTALYWYRQSLGQGLEFLIYFQGNSAPDKSGLPSDRFSAERTGGSVSTLTIQRTQQEDSAVYLCASSSQGATNEKLFFGSGTQLSVL.

The J gene is TRBJ1-3, the V gene TRBV27; D perhaps matches TRBD1 (5 bases). V lost 6 bases and J lost 1, with 16 bases in between. The CDR3 is made up of 16 amino acids. Germline values: CDR1 MNHEY, CDR2 SMNVEV (reference sequence). The CDR3 bases are TGTGCCAGCAGGGGTGGCAACCAGGGTTCTGGAAACACCATATATTTT. Residues: CASRGGNQGSGNTIYF.

The chain employs TRBV2 and TRBJ2-2, with 8 bases fitting TRBD2. CDR1 is SNHLY, CDR2 FYNNEI, per germline. The junction had 6 bases not matched to a gene; V was cut back by 5 bases and J by 4 bases. This CDR3 has 15 amino acids. The CDR3 nucleotides read TGTGCCAGCAGTCCTGGACTAGCCCGCACCGGGGAGCTGTTTTTT. Translating it yields CASSPGLARTGELFF.

The V call is TRBV3-1 (or the pseudogene TRBV3-2), the J call TRBJ1-2, with D possibly being TRBD1 (5 bases). Looked up from germline, CDR1 is LGHDT and CDR2 is YNNKEL (reference sequence). V lost 1 base and J 3 bases, leaving 9 bases between the germline ends. There are 14 residues in the CDR3. CDR3 amino acids: CASSQGGLHYGYTF. CDR3 nucleotide sequence: TGTGCCAGCAGCCAAGGGGGACTGCACTATGGCTACACCTTC.

The rearrangement uses TRBV6-5 and TRBJ1-3; 10 nucleotides match TRBD1. Germline V gives CDR1 MNHEY, CDR2 SVGAGI. V lost 0 bases and J lost 6; bases outside the gene matches: 5. This CDR3 is built from 16 residues. The CDR3 is CASSYSGTGALNTIYF. In nucleotides, the CDR3 is TGTGCCAGCAGTTACTCCGGGACAGGGGCGTTAAACACCATATATTTT.

This clone has only one observation. This chain links TRBV28 with TRBJ2-3; 16 nucleotides align to TRBD2. V shed 1 base, J shed 1 base, and the junction held 5 bases outside the gene matches. CDR1 is MDHEN, CDR2 SYDVKM, per germline. The CDR3 contains 19 residues. The CDR3 nucleotides read TGTGCCAGCAGTTTATCGGGGACTAGCGGGGGGGCCGGCACAGATACGCAGTATTTT. This translates into CASSLSGTSGGAGTDTQYF.

The count of this clone is one. This sequence joins TRBV27 and TRBJ1-4, with TRBD1 as a possible D gene (5 bases). This CDR3 comprises 14 residues. The V end was cut by 5 bases, the J end by 8 bases, with 15 bases between. The germline V gene encodes CDR1 MNHEY and CDR2 SMNVEV (reference sequence). CDR3 DNA: TGTGCCAGCAGTGAGGACCCGGCAGGGGAAAAACTGTTTTTT. It yields the protein CASSEDPAGEKLFF.

CDR3 nucleotide sequence: TGTGCCAGCAGCGCTATTAGGGGGCTAGACACTGAAGCTTTCTTT. Amino acid sequence: CASSAIRGLDTEAFF. This sequence joins TRBV5-4 and TRBJ1-1, with 7 bases that match TRBD1. This CDR3 is 15 amino acids long. Per the germline V gene, CDR1 is SGHNT and CDR2 is YYREEE (reference sequence). Trimming removed 4 bases from V and 3 bases from J; junction bases left unmatched: 9.

This clone was recorded once. The rearrangement links TRBV6-5 to TRBJ2-5; TRBD1 matches at 9 bases. The germline gives CDR1 MNHEY, CDR2 SVGAGI. The CDR3 covers 15 residues. Unmatched junction bases numbered 8, after V lost 9 bases and J lost 0 bases. CDR3 nucleotide sequence: TGTGCCAGTCACAGGGGGCCTAGGTACCAAGAGACCCAGTACTTC. Protein sequence: CASHRGPRYQETQYF.

Note on this clone: Other DNA sequences of this sample code for an identical CDR3. This chain connects TRBV30 to TRBJ1-5; a possible D gene is TRBD1 (5 bases). The CDR3 has 12 amino acids. Trimming pared 3 bases from V and 4 bases from J, leaving 7 bases between. Germline V gene data show CDR1 as GTSNPN and CDR2 as SVGIG (reference sequence). CDR3 sequence: CAWSRDNQPQHF. Here the CDR3 DNA reads TGTGCCTGGAGCAGGGATAATCAGCCCCAGCATTTT. The full variable domain, with the rest looked up from reference TRBV30 and TRBJ1-5, is SQTIHQWPATLVQPVGSPLSLECTVEGTSNPNLYWYRQAAGRGLQLLFYSVGIGQISSEVPQNLSASRPQDRQFILSSKKLLLSDSGFYLCAWSRDNQPQHFGDGTRLSIL.

This clone came up once. The gene calls are TRBV7-9 and TRBJ1-1; 7 bases fit TRBD1. J gave up 1 base and V 5 bases, and 13 bases lay outside the gene matches. The germline gives CDR1 SEHNR, CDR2 FQNEAQ (reference sequence). CDR3 length: 17 residues. Here the CDR3 reads CASSHTHTGDTNTEAFF. DNA for the CDR3: TGTGCCAGCAGCCATACACATACAGGGGACACGAACACTGAAGCTTTCTTT.

The J gene is TRBJ2-7, the V gene TRBV24-1, with a possible D match to TRBD2 (6 bases). Germline CDR1 reads KGHDR; CDR2 reads SFDVKD. Trimming took off 3 bases at V and 0 bases at J, with 20 bases between the two ends. The CDR3 loop spans 18 amino acids. CDR3 residues: CATSDHLGDSPPSYEQYV. DNA of the CDR3: TGTGCCACCAGTGATCACTTGGGGGACTCCCCCCCCTCCTACGAGCAGTACGTC.

The V call is TRBV7-9, the J call TRBJ2-7; a weak D match, TRBD1 (6 bases). The CDR3 runs 14 residues. Per the germline V gene, CDR1 is SEHNR and CDR2 is FQNEAQ (reference sequence). V lost 6 bases to trimming and J lost 5 bases, with 17 bases between them. CDR3 nucleotides: TGTGCCAGCAGTCCCATCATGGGACATCACGAGCAGTACGTC. This encodes CASSPIMGHHEQYV.

The V gene is TRBV15, the J gene TRBJ2-3; 11 positions agree with TRBD1. V lost 3 bases and J lost 4; bases outside the gene matches: 3. Germline CDR1 LNHNV, CDR2 YYDKDF (reference sequence). The CDR3 totals 15 residues. The CDR3 bases are TGTGCCACCAGCAGGGGACAGGGGGAGGCAGATACGCAGTATTTT. Protein sequence: CATSRGQGEADTQYF.

The DNA of the CDR3 is TGTGCCAGCAGCGCTAGCGGGCCCCATCAGTTCTTC. Translation: CASSASGPHQFF. The chain couples TRBV25-1 to TRBJ2-1; 8 bases are shared with TRBD2. The trim removed 6 bases at V and 13 bases at J, leaving 8 bases unmatched. The CDR3 has 12 residues. CDR1 and CDR2 (germline): MGHDK, SYGVNS.

The J gene is TRBJ1-2, the V gene TRBV5-6, with D possibly matching TRBD1 (5 bases). Germline CDR1 SGHDT, CDR2 YYEEEE. The V end lost 0 bases, the J end lost 2 bases, and 14 bases lay between the germline ends. The CDR3 spans 16 residues. The CDR3 loop is CASSLVGRALNYGYTF. CDR3 nucleotide sequence: TGTGCCAGCAGCTTGGTAGGCAGGGCGTTAAACTATGGCTACACCTTC.

The chain joins TRBV28 to TRBJ1-2; 7 bases are a match to TRBD1. The CDR3 sequence is 14 residues long. Germline V gives CDR1 MDHEN, CDR2 SYDVKM. With 5 bases clipped from V and 8 bases from J, the junction kept 11 bases outside the gene matches. The CDR3 DNA reads as TGTGCCAGCAGTATAAGAGGGGGCCTCCAGGGCTACACCTTC. Amino acid sequence: CASSIRGGLQGYTF.

V usage is TRBV9 and J usage is TRBJ2-3; a weak D match, TRBD2 (5 bases). V gave up 0 bases and J gave up 2 bases, with 10 bases separating them. CDR1 is SGDLS, CDR2 YYNGEE, per germline. The CDR3 runs 15 residues. The CDR3 bases are TGTGCCAGCAGCGTAGATGACTATTACACAGATACGCAGTATTTT. This sequence encodes CASSVDDYYTDTQYF.

This clone was seen once. J is TRBJ2-3 and V is TRBV3-1 (or the pseudogene TRBV3-2), with D perhaps TRBD2 (5 bases). This CDR3 region has 16 residues. Germline CDR1 is LGHDT and CDR2 is YNNKEL (reference sequence). V dropped 3 bases and J dropped 0 bases, with 13 bases sitting between them. The CDR3 protein is CASSHGGRYSTDTQYF. For the CDR3, the DNA is TGTGCCAGCAGCCATGGAGGCAGGTATAGCACAGATACGCAGTATTTT.

The genes are TRBV9 and TRBJ1-3; unclear D gene. Trimming shortened V by 6 bases and J by 0 bases, and 16 bases separated the two germline ends. In germline, CDR1 is SGDLS, CDR2 YYNGEE. CDR3 length: 16 amino acids. The CDR3 protein is CASIHEEGCSGNTIYF. The CDR3 region has the DNA TGTGCCAGCATCCACGAGGAGGGTTGCTCTGGAAACACCATATATTTT.

The chain links TRBV5-1 to TRBJ2-1; the match to TRBD2 covers 8 bases. The V gene's germline CDR1 is SGHRS and CDR2 YFSETQ. The CDR3 extends over 13 amino acids. V lost 7 bases to trimming and J lost 5 bases; unmatched junction nucleotides: 5. CDR3 sequence (DNA): TGCGCCAGCGGCACTAGCGGAAACAATGAGCAGTTCTTC. It yields the protein CASGTSGNNEQFF.